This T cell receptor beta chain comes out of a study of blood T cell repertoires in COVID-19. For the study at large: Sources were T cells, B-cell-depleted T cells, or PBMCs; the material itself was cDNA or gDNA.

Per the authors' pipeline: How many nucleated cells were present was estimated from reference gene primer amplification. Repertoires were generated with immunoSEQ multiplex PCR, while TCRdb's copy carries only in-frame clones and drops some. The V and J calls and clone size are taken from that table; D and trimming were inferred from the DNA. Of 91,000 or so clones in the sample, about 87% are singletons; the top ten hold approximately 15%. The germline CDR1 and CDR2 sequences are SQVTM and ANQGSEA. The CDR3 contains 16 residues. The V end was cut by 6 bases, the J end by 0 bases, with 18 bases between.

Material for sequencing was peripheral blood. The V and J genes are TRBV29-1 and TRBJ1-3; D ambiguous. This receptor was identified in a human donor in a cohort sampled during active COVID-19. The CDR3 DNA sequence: TGCAGCGTGAAGGAGGGAGGTCCTTACTCTGGAAACACCATATATTTT. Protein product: CSVKEGGPYSGNTIYF.